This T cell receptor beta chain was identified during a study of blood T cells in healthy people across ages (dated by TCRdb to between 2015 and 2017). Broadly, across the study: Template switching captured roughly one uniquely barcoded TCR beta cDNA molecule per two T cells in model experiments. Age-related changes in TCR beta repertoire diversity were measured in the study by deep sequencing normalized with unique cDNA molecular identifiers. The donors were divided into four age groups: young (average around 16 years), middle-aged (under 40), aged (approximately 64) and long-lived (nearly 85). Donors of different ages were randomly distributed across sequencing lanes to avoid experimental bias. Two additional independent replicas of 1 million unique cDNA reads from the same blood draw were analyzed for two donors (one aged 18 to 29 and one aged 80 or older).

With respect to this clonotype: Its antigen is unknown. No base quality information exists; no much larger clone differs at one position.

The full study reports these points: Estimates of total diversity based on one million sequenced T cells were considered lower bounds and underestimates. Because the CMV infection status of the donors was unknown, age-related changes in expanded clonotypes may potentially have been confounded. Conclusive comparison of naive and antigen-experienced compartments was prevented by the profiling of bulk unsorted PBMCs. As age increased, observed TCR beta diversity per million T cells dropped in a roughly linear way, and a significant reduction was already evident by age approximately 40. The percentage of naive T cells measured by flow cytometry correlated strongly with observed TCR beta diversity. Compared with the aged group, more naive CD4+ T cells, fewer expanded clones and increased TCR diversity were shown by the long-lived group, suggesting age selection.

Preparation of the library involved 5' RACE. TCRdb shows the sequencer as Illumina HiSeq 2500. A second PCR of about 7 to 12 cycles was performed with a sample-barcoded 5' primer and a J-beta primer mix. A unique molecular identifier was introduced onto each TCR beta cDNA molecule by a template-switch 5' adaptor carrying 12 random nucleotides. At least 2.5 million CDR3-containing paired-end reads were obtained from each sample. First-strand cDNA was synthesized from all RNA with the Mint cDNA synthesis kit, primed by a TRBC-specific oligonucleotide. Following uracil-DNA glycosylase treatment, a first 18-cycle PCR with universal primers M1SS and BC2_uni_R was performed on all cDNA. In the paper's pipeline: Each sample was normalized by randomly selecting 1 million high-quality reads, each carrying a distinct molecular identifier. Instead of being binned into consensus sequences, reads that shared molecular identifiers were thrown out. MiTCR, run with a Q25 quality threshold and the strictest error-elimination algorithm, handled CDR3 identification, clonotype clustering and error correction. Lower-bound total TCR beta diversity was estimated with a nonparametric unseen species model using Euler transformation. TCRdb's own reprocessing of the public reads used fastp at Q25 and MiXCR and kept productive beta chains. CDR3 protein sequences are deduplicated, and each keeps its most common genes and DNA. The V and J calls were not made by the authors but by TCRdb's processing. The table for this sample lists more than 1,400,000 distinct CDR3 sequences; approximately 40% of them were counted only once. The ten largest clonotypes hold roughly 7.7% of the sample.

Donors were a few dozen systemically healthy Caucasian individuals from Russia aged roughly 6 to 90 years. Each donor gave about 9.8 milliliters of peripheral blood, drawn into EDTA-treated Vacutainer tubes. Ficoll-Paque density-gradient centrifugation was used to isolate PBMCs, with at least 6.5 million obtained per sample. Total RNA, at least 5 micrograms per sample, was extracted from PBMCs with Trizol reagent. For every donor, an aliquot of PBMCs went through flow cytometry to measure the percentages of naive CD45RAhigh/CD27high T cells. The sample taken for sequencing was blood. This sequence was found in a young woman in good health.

In nucleotide form, the sequence is TGTGCCAGCAGCTTAGGGACAGACTTTTATAGCAATCAGCCCCAGCATTTT. It encodes CASSLGTDFYSNQPQHF. The chain links TRBV7-2 with TRBJ1-5, with TRBD1 as a weak D call on 6 bases. V is pared back by 1 base and J by 0 bases, with 13 bases lying between the germline termini. CDR1 and CDR2, looked up from the germline V gene, are SGHTA and FQGNSA. The CDR3 spans 17 residues, from the cysteine through the phenylalanine. Only the CDR3 DNA is retained, 51 bases long and in frame from the first base.